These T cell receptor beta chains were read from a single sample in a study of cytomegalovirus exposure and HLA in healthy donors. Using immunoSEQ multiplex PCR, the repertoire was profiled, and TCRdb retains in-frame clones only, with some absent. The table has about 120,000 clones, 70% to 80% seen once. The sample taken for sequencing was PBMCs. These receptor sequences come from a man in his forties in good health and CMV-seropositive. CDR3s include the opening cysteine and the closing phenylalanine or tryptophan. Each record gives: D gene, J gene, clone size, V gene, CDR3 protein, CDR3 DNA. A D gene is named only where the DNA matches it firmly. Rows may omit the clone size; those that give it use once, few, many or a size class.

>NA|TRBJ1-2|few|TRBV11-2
CASSLGVQEYGYTF
TGTGCCAGCAGCTTAGGCGTACAGGAGTATGGCTACACCTTC
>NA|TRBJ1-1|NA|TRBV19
CASSIGRGLFGNTEAFF
TGTGCCAGTAGTATAGGAAGAGGGTTATTTGGGAACACTGAAGCTTTCTTT
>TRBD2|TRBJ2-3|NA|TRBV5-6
CASTFSGRMPSTDTQYF
TGTGCCAGCACCTTTAGCGGGAGGATGCCTAGCACAGATACGCAGTATTTT
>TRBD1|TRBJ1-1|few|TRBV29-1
CSALTGTTEAFF
TGCAGCGCCCTGACAGGGACCACTGAAGCTTTCTTT
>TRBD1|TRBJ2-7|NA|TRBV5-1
CASRWGQGAHEQYF
TGCGCCAGCAGATGGGGACAGGGGGCCCACGAGCAGTACTTC
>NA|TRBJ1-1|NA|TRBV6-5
CASRRPGLTEAFF
TGTGCCAGCAGGCGACCAGGACTCACTGAAGCTTTCTTT
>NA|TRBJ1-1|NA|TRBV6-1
CASREPKNTEAFF
TGTGCCAGCAGGGAACCCAAGAACACTGAAGCTTTCTTT
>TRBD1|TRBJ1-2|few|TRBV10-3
CAISWDRETYGYTF
TGTGCCATCAGCTGGGACAGGGAGACCTATGGCTACACCTTC
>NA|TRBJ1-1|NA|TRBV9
CASRGGGNTEAFF
TGTGCCAGCAGAGGGGGTGGGAACACTGAAGCTTTCTTT
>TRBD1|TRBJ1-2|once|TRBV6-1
CASSRGLRYGYTF
TGTGCCAGCAGCAGGGGGCTCCGGTATGGCTACACCTTC
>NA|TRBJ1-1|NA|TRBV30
CAWSTNRRGTEAFF
TGTGCCTGGAGCACTAACAGGAGAGGAACTGAAGCTTTCTTT
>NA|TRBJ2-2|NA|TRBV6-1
CASKEGGAPGELFF
TGTGCCAGCAAAGAAGGAGGGGCGCCCGGGGAGCTGTTTTTT
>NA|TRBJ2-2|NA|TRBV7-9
CASSQRLADNTGELFF
TGTGCCAGCAGCCAAAGGCTAGCAGATAACACCGGGGAGCTGTTTTTT
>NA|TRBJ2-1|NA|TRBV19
CASSKGLGGESSYNEQFF
TGTGCCAGTAGTAAGGGATTGGGCGGGGAAAGCTCCTACAATGAGCAGTTCTTC
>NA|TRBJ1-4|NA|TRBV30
CAWSGLNEKLFF
TGTGCCTGGAGTGGGCTTAATGAAAAACTGTTTTTT
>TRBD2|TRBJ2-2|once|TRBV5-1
CASSGGTTTGELFF
TGCGCCAGCAGCGGCGGGACTACCACCGGGGAGCTGTTTTTT
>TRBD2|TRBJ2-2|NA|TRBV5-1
CASSLWSTSGSNTGELFF
TGCGCCAGCAGCTTGTGGAGTACTAGCGGAAGCAACACCGGGGAGCTGTTTTTT
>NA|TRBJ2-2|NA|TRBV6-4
CASTLRAGRGTGELFF
TGTGCCAGCACCCTGAGGGCGGGTCGCGGCACCGGGGAGCTGTTTTTT
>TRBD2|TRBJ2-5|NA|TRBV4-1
CASSHGLAGVGREETQYF
TGCGCCAGCAGCCACGGGCTAGCGGGGGTGGGGAGGGAGGAGACCCAGTACTTC
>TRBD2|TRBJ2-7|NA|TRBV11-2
CASSSWTSGIGEQYF
TGTGCCAGCAGCTCCTGGACTAGCGGGATTGGCGAGCAGTACTTC
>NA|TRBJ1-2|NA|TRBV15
CATSRPLGHLLRGYTF
TGTGCCACCAGCAGACCCCTCGGACATCTCCTTCGTGGCTACACCTTC
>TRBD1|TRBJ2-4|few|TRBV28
CASSLRDSLAKNIQYF
TGTGCCAGCAGTTTACGGGACAGTTTAGCCAAAAACATTCAGTACTTC